These 8 T cell receptor beta chains originate from one sample sequenced in a study of blood T cell repertoires in COVID-19. Assay used: immunoSEQ multiplex PCR; TCRdb lists only in-frame clones, some missing. The table has fewer than 250,000 clones, about 88% seen once. Specimen: peripheral blood. Receptors originate from a man aged 60 to 75 with acute or convalescent COVID-19.

J is TRBJ2-3 and V is TRBV19, with D maybe TRBD1 (5 bases). The V end lost 10 bases, the J end lost 4 bases, and 21 bases lay between the germline ends. The CDR3 has 15 amino acids. Germline V gives CDR1 LNHDA, CDR2 SQIVND (reference sequence). CDR3 sequence (DNA): TGTGCCACCGGATATGGGGCGGCAGGGTCAGATACGCAGTATTTT. Its protein product is CATGYGAAGSDTQYF.

V usage is TRBV29-1 and J usage is TRBJ2-3, with 8 bases identical to TRBD2. V gave up 3 bases and J gave up 1 base; unmatched junction bases: 3. This CDR3 is 14 amino acids long. Germline V CDR1 and CDR2: SQVTM, ANQGSEA. This CDR3 is CSVDSGGRTDTQYF. The CDR3 bases are TGCAGCGTTGATTCGGGAGGGCGCACAGATACGCAGTATTTT.

The chain carries TRBV19 and TRBJ2-4; possibly TRBD1 for D (6 bases). With 7 bases removed from V and 1 base from J, the gap between germline ends came to 17 bases. CDR3 size: 16 residues. Germline V gene data show CDR1 as LNHDA and CDR2 as SQIVND (reference sequence). The CDR3 is CASKGTGFWAKNIQYF. CDR3 coding DNA: TGTGCCAGTAAGGGAACAGGGTTTTGGGCCAAAAACATTCAGTACTTC.

The chain uses TRBV4-3 and TRBJ1-3; 9 positions agree with TRBD1. V gave up 0 bases and J gave up 3 bases; unmatched junction bases: 6. Germline V gives CDR1 LGHNA, CDR2 YSLEER. The CDR3 runs 17 residues. CDR3 sequence (DNA): TGCGCCAGCAGCCAAGAGACGGGACAGGGCCTTGGAAACACCATATATTTT. Translated, it gives CASSQETGQGLGNTIYF.

The DNA of the CDR3 is TGTGCCAGCAGTTATCCCGGACAGGGGGGAAATCAGCCCCAGCATTTT. Residues: CASSYPGQGGNQPQHF. This rearrangement joins TRBV6-2 or TRBV6-3 to TRBJ1-5; 10 bases are a match to TRBD1. There are 16 residues in the CDR3. Per germline, CDR1 MNHEY and CDR2 SVGEGT. With 3 bases clipped from V and 4 bases from J, the junction kept 6 bases outside the gene matches.

This chain joins TRBV2 and TRBJ1-5; 11 positions agree with TRBD1. Germline CDR1 SNHLY, CDR2 FYNNEI. There are 18 residues in the CDR3. V lost 3 bases and J lost 1; bases outside the gene matches: 8. The CDR3 here is CASSDPDRGRWSNQPQHF. The CDR3 region has the DNA TGTGCCAGCAGTGATCCGGACAGGGGGCGTTGGAGCAATCAGCCCCAGCATTTT.

The CDR3 coding sequence is TGTGCCAGCAGCACTGCTAGCAATTCACCCCTCCACTTT. This translates into CASSTASNSPLHF. The chain couples TRBV5-6 to TRBJ1-6; D remains ambiguous. V lost 4 bases and J 7 bases, leaving 9 bases between the germline ends. Germline V gives CDR1 SGHDT, CDR2 YYEEEE. The CDR3 contains 13 residues.

The rearrangement uses TRBV5-4 and TRBJ2-2; possible D gene TRBD2, 7 bases. The CDR3 runs 16 residues. Germline lookup yields CDR1 SGHNT and CDR2 YYREEE (reference sequence). V was pared by 0 bases and J by 6 bases, with 15 bases between. This CDR3 is CASSLVGGQVAGELFF. For the CDR3, the DNA is TGTGCCAGCAGCTTGGTGGGGGGGCAGGTCGCCGGGGAGCTGTTTTTT.